The TCR beta chain described here comes from a study of T cells after yellow fever vaccination. Findings and limits, study-wide: Shared CD4/CD8 clonotypes were a small share, likely from convergent recombination. When the response was secondary, it was weaker but reached its peak faster, day 5 versus 15. A large majority of primary-vaccination clones showed up again after the booster (96% CD4, 85% to 90% CD8). Abundant bulk-population clonotypes could contaminate the FACS-sorted repertoires.

The CDR3 covers 13 residues. Germline V gene sequence: CDR1 SGHRS, CDR2 YFSETQ. V lost 3 bases, J lost 8 bases, and 12 bases lay in between. This clonotype was counted only a few times. The antigen remains undetermined. TCRdb passed the 5' RACE reads through MiXCR, listing each CDR3 protein once. The sample lists 250,000 to 350,000 distinct CDR3 sequences, about 4.5% seen once, with roughly 21% in the top ten. The receptor was isolated from a man aged 18-30 years who received the YFV17D yellow fever vaccine. The input for sequencing was PBMCs, taken 15 days after the yellow fever booster vaccination. The chain carries TRBV5-1 and TRBJ2-1; possibly TRBD2 for D (6 bases). The CDR3 reads CASSSGGKDEQFF. CDR3 DNA: TGCGCCAGCAGCTCCGGGGGTAAGGATGAGCAGTTCTTC.